This TCR beta chain is from a study of PD-L1 blockade in urothelial cancer. Across the whole study: Every 3 weeks, patients received intravenous atezolizumab 1,200 mg, beginning 2014. Peripheral blood specimens exhibited a median yield of approximately 150,000 T cells.

Each PCR had synthetic TCR analog templates added to it as a spike-in. The data were produced by immunoSEQ multiplex PCR, yet TCRdb's version contains in-frame clones alone and is incomplete. In the table there are some 31,000 clones, 84% of which are singletons. Germline assignment: CDR1 SEHNR and CDR2 FQNEAQ (reference sequence). There are 14 residues in the CDR3. The ends were cut back, 6 bases at V and 1 base at J, with 12 bases in the middle. Time point noted: peripheral blood 6 weeks after treatment start. The TCR sequence derives from a man between 65 and 85 years old with urothelial cancer. V gene TRBV7-9 combines with J gene TRBJ1-1; no firm D call. The sample here was PBMCs, taken around atezolizumab (anti-PD-L1) treatment. CDR3 sequence reads: CASSLGQENTEAFF. The CDR3 DNA reads TGTGCCAGCAGTCTGGGCCAGGAGAACACTGAAGCTTTCTTT.